This TCR beta chain was obtained from a study of blood T cell repertoires in COVID-19. Overall study: Samples representing acute and convalescent COVID-19 were sourced from the United States, Italy and Spain. T cells, B-cell-depleted T cells, or PBMCs supplied cDNA or gDNA.

In the source study's methods: By means of reference gene primer amplification, nucleated cell counts were estimated. The table came from immunoSEQ multiplex PCR; TCRdb's copy has only in-frame clones and leaves some out. V, J and clone size are those of that table, while D and trimming were read from the DNA. The data contain 200,000 to 250,000 clones, approximately 86% of them singletons. This CDR3 is 16 amino acids long. Trimming took 6 bases from V and 8 from J; bases not matched to a gene: 9. Per the germline V gene, CDR1 is MNHEY and CDR2 is SMNVEV (reference sequence). This sequence joins TRBV27 and TRBJ2-1; 14 nucleotides agree with TRBD2. The receptor was derived from a woman aged 55 to 70 who had recovered from COVID-19. Input material: peripheral blood. The CDR3 nucleotides read TGTGCCAGCAGCCCGCGTGGGACTAGCGGGGGTTATGAGCAGTTCTTC. As protein: CASSPRGTSGGYEQFF.